These 24 T cell receptor beta chains were sequenced from one sample in a study of T cells expressing NK-cell markers. TCRdb re-called the 5' RACE reads and gives one entry per CDR3 protein, without DNA. The listing records 350,000 to 500,000 distinct CDR3 sequences. Sequences were obtained from blood T cells: a sorted CD56 or NKG2C T cell subset, CD4+ or CD8+ T cells, or bulk PBMC T cells (not recorded which). The source of these receptors is a woman between 18 and 70 years old in good health.

This rearrangement joins TRBV18 to TRBJ2-1; TCRdb picks TRBD2, but there is no DNA to check that call. In germline, CDR1 is KGHSH, CDR2 LQKENI. CDR3 length: 13 residues. CDR3 region: CASSPWEGDEQFF.

This chain joins TRBV20-1 and TRBJ2-1; the D call of TRBD2 rests on TCRdb alone, since no DNA is present to check it. The CDR3 spans 20 residues. The germline V gene encodes CDR1 DFQATT and CDR2 SNEGSKA (reference sequence). The CDR3 sequence: CSAPLPPRVSGRWGWNEQFF.

The rearrangement joins TRBV6-1 to TRBJ2-3; the TCRdb D gene call, TRBD1, has no DNA to confirm it. Germline-derived CDR1 and CDR2 are MNHNS and SASEGT. CDR3 length equals 15 residues. The CDR3 sequence is CASSTRQGAADTQYF.

The rearrangement joins TRBV2 to TRBJ1-1; TCRdb gives TRBD1 as the D gene, but with no DNA this cannot be confirmed. CDR3 length equals 13 residues. Germline loops: CDR1 SNHLY, CDR2 FYNNEI. Here the CDR3 reads CASIPQVGTEAFF.

This chain links TRBV15 with TRBJ1-6. Germline V CDR1 and CDR2: LNHNV, YYDKDF (reference sequence). This CDR3 spans 13 amino acids. Here the CDR3 reads CATSAGQGSPLHF.

The rearrangement joins TRBV11-2 to TRBJ2-1; TCRdb proposes TRBD2, but this gene call is untestable without DNA. CDR1 is SGHAT, CDR2 FQNNGV, per germline. This CDR3 is built from 15 residues. The CDR3 spells CASSTGLVVYNEQFF.

This chain uses TRBV7-3 with TRBJ1-5. The CDR3 has 13 residues. The germline CDR1 and CDR2 sequences are SGHTA and FQGTGA. The CDR3 sequence is CASSLSEDQPQHF.

The CDR3 is CASGRGLNTGELFF. The rearrangement uses TRBV6-1 and TRBJ2-2. The germline V gene encodes CDR1 MNHNS and CDR2 SASEGT. The CDR3 has 14 residues.

This chain links TRBV20-1 with TRBJ2-2. Germline V lookup: CDR1 DFQATT, CDR2 SNEGSKA (reference sequence). The CDR3 runs 11 residues. This CDR3 reads CSARVEGELFF.

The gene calls are TRBV3-1 and TRBJ1-1. This CDR3 is built from 14 residues. Looked up from germline, CDR1 is LGHDT and CDR2 is YNNKEL (reference sequence). CDR3 sequence: CASSQEAGNTEAFF.

The chain employs TRBV11-2 and TRBJ1-3. CDR3 length equals 15 residues. Germline lookup yields CDR1 SGHAT and CDR2 FQNNGV. CDR3 protein: CASSFRGGSGNTIYF.

The rearrangement joins TRBV5-1 to TRBJ1-2. The CDR3 loop spans 15 amino acids. Germline assignment: CDR1 SGHRS and CDR2 YFSETQ. The CDR3 here is CASSLSRGTSYGYTF.

The genes are TRBV20-1 and TRBJ2-5. The CDR3 spans 12 residues. Germline V gene lookup returns CDR1 DFQATT and CDR2 SNEGSKA (reference sequence). The CDR3 loop reads CSALALGETQYF.

The rearrangement joins TRBV10-1 to TRBJ1-3. The CDR3 runs 14 residues. The germline V gene has CDR1 WNHNN and CDR2 SYGVQD (reference sequence). CDR3 protein: CASSEDPSGNTIYF.

The CDR3 here is CASSSGGGAGNEQFF. The chain recombines TRBV28 with TRBJ2-1; there is no DNA to check the TCRdb D call of TRBD2. The CDR3 length is 15 residues. CDR1 and CDR2 (germline): MDHEN, SYDVKM. The full variable domain, its missing parts supplied by reference TRBV28 and TRBJ2-1, is DVKVTQSSRYLVKRTGEKVFLECVQDMDHENMFWYRQDPGLGLRLIYFSYDVKMKEKGDIPEGYSVSREKKERFSLILESASTNQTSMYLCASSSGGGAGNEQFFGPGTRLTVL.

The chain links TRBV11-2 to TRBJ2-3. The length of the CDR3 is 16 residues. Germline values: CDR1 SGHAT, CDR2 FQNNGV. This CDR3 is CASSLVRLASTDTQYF.

V and J are TRBV4-1 and TRBJ2-5; TCRdb's D call of TRBD2 is untestable without DNA. The germline V gene has CDR1 MGHRA and CDR2 YSYEKL. This CDR3 has 16 amino acids. The CDR3 spells CASSQNSGTRYETQYF.

V and J are TRBV30 and TRBJ2-5; the D gene TCRdb calls, TRBD2, cannot be checked with no DNA. CDR3 length: 15 amino acids. Germline V gene lookup returns CDR1 GTSNPN and CDR2 SVGIG (reference sequence). The CDR3 loop reads CAWSISGRAWETQYF.

The CDR3 loop reads CSAFFGALNEQFF. The V call is TRBV20-1, the J call TRBJ2-1; TCRdb's D call, TRBD1, is unchecked because there is no DNA. The CDR3 length is 13 residues. Germline CDR1 and CDR2: DFQATT and SNEGSKA (reference sequence).

The CDR3 sequence is CATSASGANVLTF. The rearrangement links TRBV24-1 to TRBJ2-6. The germline gives CDR1 KGHDR, CDR2 SFDVKD. This CDR3 has 13 amino acids.

The chain recombines TRBV18 with TRBJ2-3; the TCRdb call, TRBD2, lacks DNA for checking. The germline V gene has CDR1 KGHSH and CDR2 LQKENI. The CDR3 covers 15 residues. This chain's CDR3 is CASSPGLLPQSAQYF.

The chain couples TRBV20-1 to TRBJ1-4; the D call of TRBD1 rests on TCRdb alone, since no DNA is present to check it. The CDR3 has 15 amino acids. The V gene's germline CDR1 is DFQATT and CDR2 SNEGSKA (reference sequence). CDR3 protein: CSATETGGYNEKLFF.

V is TRBV19 and J is TRBJ2-1; TCRdb's D gene call, TRBD2, goes unchecked for lack of DNA. Looked up from germline, CDR1 is LNHDA and CDR2 is SQIVND (reference sequence). The length of the CDR3 is 16 residues. The CDR3 spells CASSIRTSGSYNEQFF. The full variable domain, with the rest looked up from reference TRBV19 and TRBJ2-1, is DGGITQSPKYLFRKEGQNVTLSCEQNLNHDAMYWYRQDPGQGLRLIYYSQIVNDFQKGDIAEGYSVSREKKESFPLTVTSAQKNPTAFYLCASSIRTSGSYNEQFFGPGTRLTVL.

The chain recombines TRBV5-1 with TRBJ1-1; TCRdb's D call, TRBD1, is unchecked because there is no DNA. Germline lookup yields CDR1 SGHRS and CDR2 YFSETQ. This CDR3 spans 16 amino acids. CDR3 amino acids: CASSSNSGTANTEAFF.